Shown below are 6 T cell receptor beta chains from a single sample sequenced in a study of post-analysis software for immune sequencing data. Overall study findings and caveats: A few TRBV segments appeared more often in patients than in controls, and TRBV5-6, TRBV5-1 and TRBV20-1 were among these.

TCR beta cDNA libraries included unique molecular identifiers. TCRdb reanalysed the PCR reads using MiXCR and keeps one entry per CDR3 protein. The repertoire holds roughly 400,000 distinct CDR3 sequences, with about 40% as singletons. These TCRs' antigens remain unknown. Source material: blood. The receptors stem from a girl between 2 and 10 years old with multiple sclerosis.

The chain combines TRBV7-3 with TRBJ2-3; unclear D gene. The CDR3 spans 14 residues. The ends were cut back, 1 base at V and 4 bases at J, with 9 bases in the middle. CDR1 is SGHTA and CDR2 is FQGTGA in the germline V gene. CDR3 nucleotides: TGTGCCAGCAGCTTAATCGGCGGAGCAGATACGCAGTATTTT. Protein product: CASSLIGGADTQYF.

The chain uses TRBV5-1 and TRBJ1-1; D perhaps matches TRBD1 (6 bases). The germline gives CDR1 SGHRS, CDR2 YFSETQ. With 4 bases removed from V and 3 bases from J, the gap between germline ends came to 22 bases. The CDR3 runs 17 residues. DNA for the CDR3: TGCGCCAGCAGCACAACTGGCGGCCTCGAGGGGGACACTGAAGCTTTCTTT. It is translated as CASSTTGGLEGDTEAFF.

This clonotype was seen only a few times. The genes are TRBV20-1 and TRBJ2-7; the match to TRBD1 covers 10 bases. Germline V CDR1 and CDR2: DFQATT, SNEGSKA (reference sequence). The V segment lost 0 bases and the J segment 5 bases; nucleotides outside the gene matches: 7. The CDR3 is 15 amino acids. CDR3 sequence: CSARDLGQGRNEQYF. CDR3 DNA: TGCAGTGCTAGAGATCTGGGACAGGGGAGGAACGAGCAGTACTTC.

This clonotype showed up just a few times. The rearrangement uses TRBV20-1 and TRBJ1-6, with a weak D call TRBD1 (5 bases). This CDR3 has 15 residues. The germline V gene has CDR1 DFQATT and CDR2 SNEGSKA (reference sequence). Trimming left V 1 base short and J 4 bases short, with 11 bases between. The CDR3 loop is CSARGGKDYNSPLHF. Here the CDR3 DNA reads TGCAGTGCTAGAGGGGGCAAGGATTATAATTCACCCCTCCACTTT.

This clonotype was found a few times. V and J are TRBV20-1 and TRBJ2-5; D is possibly TRBD2 (7 bases). There are 12 residues in the CDR3. The V gene's germline CDR1 is DFQATT and CDR2 SNEGSKA (reference sequence). CDR3 nucleotide sequence: TGCAGCGACGGGGGGCCTTTGGAGACCCAGTACTTC. Amino acid sequence: CSDGGPLETQYF.

This chain connects TRBV28 to TRBJ1-2; 7 bases match TRBD1. The ends lost 2 bases at V and 7 bases at J; junction bases unmatched: 13. Germline V gene sequence: CDR1 MDHEN, CDR2 SYDVKM. The CDR3 loop spans 16 amino acids. Here the CDR3 reads CASSLRPTGIRSGYTF. CDR3 sequence (DNA): TGTGCCAGCAGTTTAAGGCCGACAGGGATTCGGAGTGGCTACACCTTC.